These 17 T cell receptor beta chains came from one sample sequenced in a study of T cell responses to AZD1222 COVID-19 vaccine. The repertoire was sequenced with immunoSEQ multiplex PCR; TCRdb's copy has only in-frame clones and lacks some. The table shows 150,000 to 250,000 clones, with more than 85% occurring only once. The specimen was peripheral blood, collected 28 days after the second AZD1222 dose. All receptors come from an adult who received the AZD1222 COVID-19 vaccine.

This chain connects TRBV6-1 to TRBJ1-1; tentatively, D is TRBD1 (5 bases). The CDR3 is made up of 14 amino acids. V was shortened by 2 bases and J by 0 bases, with 7 bases between the two germline ends. CDR1 and CDR2 from the germline V gene are MNHNS and SASEGT. The CDR3 DNA follows: TGTGCCAGCAGTGAAAGGGGTATGAACACTGAAGCTTTCTTT. This encodes CASSERGMNTEAFF.

CDR3 nucleotide sequence: TGCGCCCCCAACCGTGGGATAGGGGAGCAGCCCCAGCATTTT. Its protein product is CAPNRGIGEQPQHF. The genes are TRBV23-1 and TRBJ1-5; a possible D gene is TRBD1 (5 bases). TRBV23-1 is an ORF; its function is uncertain. The germline V and J ends were trimmed by 11 bases and 7 bases, with 21 bases remaining between them. CDR3 length: 14 residues.

The V gene is TRBV6-5, the J gene TRBJ1-2; the match to TRBD1 covers 7 bases. From germline, CDR1 is MNHEY and CDR2 SVGAGI. V lost 4 bases and J lost 6; bases outside the gene matches: 11. The CDR3 is made up of 15 amino acids. CDR3 residues: CASSFDGGQKDGYTF. In nucleotides, the CDR3 is TGTGCCAGCAGTTTTGATGGGGGACAGAAGGATGGCTACACCTTC.

This clone was counted a single time. The chain recombines TRBV3-1 (or the pseudogene TRBV3-2) with TRBJ1-1; D not resolved. The V end was cut by 1 base, the J end by 4 bases, with 13 bases between. The germline CDR1 and CDR2 sequences are LGHDT and YNNKEL (reference sequence). The CDR3 contains 15 residues. CDR3 sequence: CASSQGSQIVTEAFF. CDR3 coding DNA: TGTGCCAGCAGCCAAGGTAGTCAGATAGTCACTGAAGCTTTCTTT.

J is TRBJ2-3 and V is TRBV7-2; possible D gene TRBD2, 6 bases. Germline CDR1 is SGHTA and CDR2 is FQGNSA. Trimming left V 0 bases short and J 6 bases short, with 13 bases between. CDR3 size: 15 residues. CDR3 protein: CASSLAGGVRDTQYF. The CDR3 DNA reads TGTGCCAGCAGCTTAGCTGGCGGGGTGAGGGATACGCAGTATTTT.

The CDR3 coding sequence is TGTGCCAGCAGCTATGCGGGTGGAGACTATGGCTACACCTTC. It codes for CASSYAGGDYGYTF. The V call is TRBV5-4, the J call TRBJ1-2; no definite D call. In germline, CDR1 is SGHNT, CDR2 YYREEE (reference sequence). Trimming took off 3 bases at V and 3 bases at J, with 12 bases between the two ends. The CDR3 is 14 residues long.

The V and J genes are TRBV27 and TRBJ1-2, with D unclear. The germline gives CDR1 MNHEY, CDR2 SMNVEV (reference sequence). This CDR3 spans 13 amino acids. Trimming cost V 2 bases and J 8 bases, with 12 bases left between them. CDR3 sequence (DNA): TGTGCCAGCAGTTTAGTTGGAAGAGGGGGCTACACCTTC. Its translation is CASSLVGRGGYTF.

The gene calls are TRBV5-1 and TRBJ2-1, with D hard to call. This CDR3 region has 16 residues. V was shortened by 0 bases and J by 1 base, with 11 bases between the two germline ends. Germline lookup yields CDR1 SGHRS and CDR2 YFSETQ. CDR3 region: CASSLEPHKSYNEQFF. The CDR3 DNA sequence: TGCGCCAGCAGCTTGGAACCACACAAATCCTACAATGAGCAGTTCTTC.

The CDR3 DNA reads as TGTGCCAGCAGCCACCCTCGGGAGCAGTTCTTC. The encoded protein is CASSHPREQFF. The chain carries TRBV28 and TRBJ2-1; no definite D call. The germline gives CDR1 MDHEN, CDR2 SYDVKM. V lost 6 bases to trimming and J lost 10 bases, with 10 bases between them. The CDR3 covers 11 residues.

The CDR3 coding sequence is TGTGCCAGCACCACCCTGCGGCAGCCCCAGCATTTT. This sequence encodes CASTTLRQPQHF. This sequence joins TRBV12-3 or TRBV12-4 and TRBJ1-5; D not certain. V shed 7 bases and J shed 7 bases, with 11 bases lying between them. The CDR3 sequence is 12 residues long.

This clone was seen once. V gene TRBV11-3 combines with J gene TRBJ2-2, with unresolved D. The CDR3 extends over 12 amino acids. Looked up from germline, CDR1 is SGHNT and CDR2 is YENEEA. Trimming left V 1 base short and J 8 bases short, with 5 bases between. CDR3 residues: CASSLVGGELFF. DNA for the CDR3: TGTGCCAGCAGCTTAGTAGGTGGGGAGCTGTTTTTT.

The CDR3 nucleotides read TGTGCCAGCAGCCCCTCTAGGGGAAACACTGAAGCTTTCTTT. It codes for CASSPSRGNTEAFF. The J gene is TRBJ1-1, the V gene TRBV3-1 (or the pseudogene TRBV3-2); the D gene is possibly TRBD1 (5 bases). In germline, CDR1 is LGHDT, CDR2 YNNKEL (reference sequence). Between the trimmed V and J ends, which lost 4 bases and 2 bases, there was a span of 11 bases. This CDR3 region has 14 residues.

The sample holds one count of this clone. V is TRBV24-1 and J is TRBJ2-1; 7 bases align to TRBD2. V lost 3 bases and J lost 7; bases outside the gene matches: 11. In germline, CDR1 is KGHDR, CDR2 SFDVKD. The CDR3 contains 16 residues. The CDR3 sequence is CATSDLGAGEKNEQFF. CDR3 sequence (DNA): TGTGCCACCAGTGATCTCGGTGCGGGAGAGAAAAATGAGCAGTTCTTC.

This clone has just a few counts. The chain uses TRBV5-4 and TRBJ2-7; 7 bases match TRBD2. The CDR3 contains 12 residues. Per germline, CDR1 SGHNT and CDR2 YYREEE (reference sequence). J lost 7 bases, V lost 1 base, and 2 bases had no gene match. The CDR3 DNA sequence: TGTGCCAGCAGCTTGAGGCGGGGGGAGCAGTACTTC. It translates to CASSLRRGEQYF.

This chain joins TRBV7-8 and TRBJ1-2; D remains ambiguous. Trimming shortened V by 3 bases and J by 2 bases, and 10 bases separated the two germline ends. The germline gives CDR1 SGHVS, CDR2 FQNEAQ. The CDR3 sequence is 14 residues long. CDR3 sequence: CASSLYGFNYGYTF. In DNA, the CDR3 is TGTGCCAGCAGCTTGTACGGATTCAACTATGGCTACACCTTC.

The chain combines TRBV5-1 with TRBJ1-4, with a tentative D call TRBD1 (5 bases). The CDR3 spans 17 residues. The V end was cut by 0 bases, the J end by 2 bases, with 14 bases between. CDR1 is SGHRS, CDR2 YFSETQ, per germline. For the CDR3, the DNA is TGCGCCAGCAGCTTGGTGGGGGGACCCGGTACTAATGAAAAACTGTTTTTT. Protein: CASSLVGGPGTNEKLFF.

The rearrangement uses TRBV30 and TRBJ1-2; no firm D call. The germline V gene encodes CDR1 GTSNPN and CDR2 SVGIG (reference sequence). Trimming removed 5 bases at V and 5 bases at J, with 9 bases between. The CDR3 is 11 amino acids. This chain's CDR3 is CAWGRGYGYTF. The CDR3 DNA is TGTGCCTGGGGACGAGGATATGGCTACACCTTC. Drawing the rest from reference TRBV30 and TRBJ1-2, the complete variable domain is SQTIHQWPATLVQPVGSPLSLECTVEGTSNPNLYWYRQAAGRGLQLLFYSVGIGQISSEVPQNLSASRPQDRQFILSSKKLLLSDSGFYLCAWGRGYGYTFGSGTRLTVV.